The 21 T cell receptor beta chains given below trace back to one sample, sequenced in a study of blood T cell repertoires in COVID-19. Using immunoSEQ multiplex PCR, the repertoire was profiled, and TCRdb retains in-frame clones only, with some absent. The sample gives about 170,000 clones, more than 60% of which show up once; about 7.8% is in the top ten. Sequencing was performed on peripheral blood. The receptors were gathered from a man aged 60 to 69 with acute or convalescent COVID-19.

The chain couples TRBV4-1 to TRBJ2-7; D gene unclear. V was pared by 0 bases and J by 0 bases, with 9 bases between. Germline values: CDR1 MGHRA, CDR2 YSYEKL. The CDR3 length is 15 residues. The CDR3 DNA sequence: TGCGCCAGCAGCCAAGAGTCAGTCATCTCCTACGAGCAGTACTTC. It specifies CASSQESVISYEQYF.

This chain links TRBV10-3 with TRBJ1-2; the match to TRBD1 covers 9 bases. V shed 0 bases and J 4 bases; nucleotides not matched to a gene: 6. Germline CDR1 reads ENHRY; CDR2 reads SYGVKD. This CDR3 is 16 amino acids long. The CDR3 sequence: CAISESPDRGSYGYTF. In DNA form, the CDR3 reads TGTGCCATCAGTGAGTCGCCGGACAGGGGAAGCTATGGCTACACCTTC.

This rearrangement joins TRBV11-1 to TRBJ1-6; 7 nucleotides match TRBD1. The CDR3 sequence is 15 residues long. The germline V gene encodes CDR1 SGHAT and CDR2 FQDESV (reference sequence). V shed 2 bases and J 8 bases; nucleotides not matched to a gene: 6. In nucleotides, the CDR3 is TGTGCCAGCAGCTTATTCGGGACAGCAGATTCACCCCTCCACTTT. It is translated as CASSLFGTADSPLHF.

This clone is a singleton in its sample. The chain combines TRBV19 with TRBJ1-2, with D perhaps matching TRBD1 (5 bases). V lost 6 bases and J lost 4, with 9 bases in between. The CDR3 has 12 amino acids. In germline, CDR1 is LNHDA, CDR2 SQIVND (reference sequence). The CDR3: CASSPTVYGYTF. In DNA form, the CDR3 reads TGTGCCAGTAGCCCGACAGTCTATGGCTACACCTTC.

The chain joins TRBV19 to TRBJ1-2; possibly TRBD1 for D (5 bases). Germline CDR1 is LNHDA and CDR2 is SQIVND (reference sequence). Deletions cut 2 bases from V and 2 bases from J, with 9 bases between. CDR3 length: 14 residues. CDR3 coding DNA: TGTGCCAGTAGTATAACCAGGGCAAACTATGGCTACACCTTC. Its protein is CASSITRANYGYTF.

V and J are TRBV19 and TRBJ2-1; 9 bases are shared with TRBD2. Germline loops: CDR1 LNHDA, CDR2 SQIVND (reference sequence). V lost 7 bases to trimming and J lost 4 bases; unmatched junction nucleotides: 8. This CDR3 is built from 15 residues. The CDR3 protein is CASTPSAGGYNEQFF. CDR3 nucleotide sequence: TGTGCCAGTACCCCGTCAGCGGGGGGATACAATGAGCAGTTCTTC.

The V and J genes are TRBV29-1 and TRBJ2-7; TRBD2 agrees at 10 bases. With V trimmed by 6 bases and J by 0 bases, 5 bases remained unmatched. Germline lookup yields CDR1 SQVTM and CDR2 ANQGSEA. The CDR3 is made up of 14 amino acids. The CDR3 coding sequence is TGCAGCGTCAGACTAGCGGGCTCCTCCTACGAGCAGTACTTC. This encodes CSVRLAGSSYEQYF.

J is TRBJ2-5 and V is TRBV7-2; D is possibly TRBD2 (6 bases). The V gene lost 5 bases and the J gene lost 2 bases, with 15 bases spanning the gap. Per germline, CDR1 SGHTA and CDR2 FQGNSA. There are 15 residues in the CDR3. CDR3 nucleotide sequence: TGTGCCAGCAGCCGTTCGCGGGGTCCTCAAGAGACCCAGTACTTC. It codes for CASSRSRGPQETQYF.

This clone turned up a few times. The rearrangement joins TRBV10-3 to TRBJ2-7, with 11 bases identical to TRBD1. The germline CDR1 and CDR2 sequences are ENHRY and SYGVKD. The V and J ends lost 6 bases and 2 bases, in that order; junction bases with no gene match: 3. CDR3 length: 14 residues. CDR3: CAIRGTGGTYEQYF. CDR3 bases: TGTGCCATCAGGGGGACAGGGGGGACCTACGAGCAGTACTTC.

The rearrangement uses TRBV19 and TRBJ1-1, with 8 bases identical to TRBD1. The V gene's germline CDR1 is LNHDA and CDR2 SQIVND (reference sequence). V lost 6 bases, J lost 9 bases, and 18 bases stayed unmatched. This CDR3 comprises 16 residues. The CDR3 loop reads CASRPPPLDRGPQAFF. As DNA, the CDR3 is TGTGCCAGTAGACCTCCTCCCCTCGACAGGGGCCCTCAAGCTTTCTTT.

The gene calls are TRBV29-1 and TRBJ2-7, with 8 bases fitting TRBD1. Germline lookup yields CDR1 SQVTM and CDR2 ANQGSEA. V was clipped by 0 bases and J by 6 bases; unmatched bases: 10. The CDR3 loop spans 15 amino acids. CDR3 sequence reads: CSVEDATGGAGEQYF. The CDR3 DNA reads TGCAGCGTTGAAGATGCTACAGGGGGTGCGGGCGAGCAGTACTTC.

This sequence joins TRBV2 and TRBJ2-3; 11 nucleotides align to TRBD2. The junction had 10 bases not matched to a gene; V was cut back by 2 bases and J by 6 bases. The V gene's germline CDR1 is SNHLY and CDR2 FYNNEI. CDR3 size: 17 residues. The CDR3 loop is CASSEWIIAGGRDTQYF. Written as DNA, the CDR3 is TGTGCCAGCAGTGAATGGATTATAGCGGGGGGGCGGGATACGCAGTATTTT.

This chain joins TRBV12-3 or TRBV12-4 and TRBJ2-1; 7 positions agree with TRBD2. The CDR3 consists of 13 residues. V shed 5 bases and J 12 bases; nucleotides not matched to a gene: 10. The DNA of the CDR3 is TGTGCCAGCAGTACCCCCCCGGCGGGGGTGCAGTTCTTC. Protein sequence: CASSTPPAGVQFF.

V gene TRBV5-1 combines with J gene TRBJ2-3; D is unclear. V lost 7 bases, J lost 5 bases, and 17 bases lay in between. The CDR3 is made up of 14 amino acids. Germline lookup yields CDR1 SGHRS and CDR2 YFSETQ. The CDR3 loop is CASQLRQVVDTQYF. DNA for the CDR3: TGCGCCAGCCAACTTAGGCAGGTGGTAGATACGCAGTATTTT.

V usage is TRBV15 and J usage is TRBJ2-1; 11 bases are shared with TRBD2. The ends lost 8 bases at V and 6 bases at J; junction bases unmatched: 6. The length of the CDR3 is 14 residues. In germline, CDR1 is LNHNV, CDR2 YYDKDF (reference sequence). The CDR3 DNA reads TGTGCCACCGCACTAGCGGGGGCGGCCAATGAGCAGTTCTTC. Amino acid sequence: CATALAGAANEQFF.

A single count supports this clone. This chain uses TRBV5-1 with TRBJ1-2, with 7 positions matching TRBD1. J lost 3 bases, V lost 5 bases, and 4 bases had no gene match. This CDR3 region has 13 residues. The germline V gene encodes CDR1 SGHRS and CDR2 YFSETQ. For the CDR3, the DNA is TGCGCCAGCAGGTCCGGGACAGACTATGGCTACACCTTC. As protein: CASRSGTDYGYTF.

The chain links TRBV4-3 to TRBJ1-2; D perhaps matches TRBD1 (5 bases). The CDR3 totals 14 residues. Trimming removed 4 bases from V and 0 bases from J, with 9 bases in between. Germline values: CDR1 LGHNA, CDR2 YSLEER. This chain's CDR3 is CASSPTEANYGYTF. The CDR3 DNA sequence: TGCGCCAGCAGCCCGACAGAAGCTAACTATGGCTACACCTTC.

The rearrangement joins TRBV11-3 to TRBJ2-5; D is possibly TRBD1 (6 bases). The length of the CDR3 is 16 residues. Trimming stripped 5 bases from V and 0 bases from J, with 16 bases between. Per the germline V gene, CDR1 is SGHNT and CDR2 is YENEEA. The CDR3 reads CASSQGLQGYQETQYF. In DNA form, the CDR3 reads TGTGCCAGCAGCCAAGGCCTACAGGGATACCAAGAGACCCAGTACTTC.

The V and J genes are TRBV2 and TRBJ1-2; TRBD1 matches at 8 bases. V lost 7 bases and J lost 4; bases outside the gene matches: 11. This CDR3 is 15 amino acids long. The V gene's germline CDR1 is SNHLY and CDR2 FYNNEI. CDR3 in amino acids: CASTTGGGVGYGYTF. CDR3 coding DNA: TGTGCCAGCACCACAGGGGGGGGCGTGGGCTATGGCTACACCTTC.

The chain carries TRBV30 and TRBJ1-6; 9 nucleotides align to TRBD1. J was trimmed by 4 bases and V by 3 bases; bases with no gene match: 7. CDR1 and CDR2 (germline): GTSNPN, SVGIG (reference sequence). The CDR3 covers 16 residues. In nucleotides, the CDR3 is TGTGCCTGGAGCCGTCCCGGGACAGGGTATAATTCACCCCTCCACTTT. It specifies CAWSRPGTGYNSPLHF.

The V call is TRBV5-1, the J call TRBJ2-2; a possible D gene is TRBD1 (6 bases). The CDR3 is 15 amino acids. V lost 2 bases, J lost 0 bases, and 8 bases lay in between. CDR1 is SGHRS and CDR2 is YFSETQ in the germline V gene. The CDR3 DNA reads as TGCGCCAGCAGCTTAGGGGACACGAACACCGGGGAGCTGTTTTTT. This translates into CASSLGDTNTGELFF.